The next 5 T cell receptor beta chains were all read from a single sample in a study of T cells in Graves' hyperthyroidism and ophthalmopathy. RNA transcripts provided the source from which TCR beta CDR3 regions were amplified. First-round RT-PCR with HTBI primers amplified the TCR CDR3 region. TCRdb reanalysed the multiplex PCR reads using MiXCR and keeps one entry per CDR3 protein. The sample comprises around 380,000 distinct CDR3 sequences, approximately 13% of which are singletons, and 20% to 25% rests with the top ten. Specimen: blood. These receptors came from a man aged 25 to 40 with Graves' hyperthyroidism that later progressed to Graves' ophthalmopathy.

The table lists this clonotype with many counts. This rearrangement joins TRBV18 to TRBJ1-4; TRBD1 is a possible D gene (6 bases). The CDR3 is 14 amino acids. V was cut by 3 bases and J by 4 bases, with 9 bases left in between. Germline lookup yields CDR1 KGHSH and CDR2 LQKENI. CDR3 sequence: CASSPRGGNEKLFF. The CDR3 nucleotides are TGTGCCAGCTCACCCAGGGGAGGTAATGAAAAACTGTTTTTT.

Many counts were recorded for this clonotype. This chain joins TRBV6-2 or TRBV6-3 and TRBJ1-1; a weak D match, TRBD1 (5 bases). The germline gives CDR1 MNHEY, CDR2 SVGEGT. Trimming stripped 0 bases from V and 4 bases from J, with 9 bases between. The CDR3 is 14 amino acids. CDR3 in amino acids: CASSYSKGSTEAFF. Written as DNA, the CDR3 is TGTGCCAGCAGTTACTCGAAGGGGAGCACTGAAGCTTTCTTT.

This clonotype was recorded many times. This chain connects TRBV12-3 or TRBV12-4 to TRBJ1-1; D is unclear. V was cut by 2 bases and J by 0 bases, with 13 bases left in between. This CDR3 has 16 amino acids. The CDR3 here is CASSLPPFLMNTEAFF. The CDR3 nucleotides read TGTGCCAGCAGTTTACCACCATTTTTGATGAACACTGAAGCTTTCTTT.

In this sample, this clonotype turned up a few times. V gene TRBV5-4 combines with J gene TRBJ1-1; D is perhaps TRBD1 (5 bases). Per the germline V gene, CDR1 is SGHNT and CDR2 is YYREEE (reference sequence). The ends were cut back, 3 bases at V and 4 bases at J, with 13 bases in the middle. This CDR3 is built from 14 residues. CDR3 sequence: CASSSEGTGTEAFF. For the CDR3, the DNA is TGTGCCAGCAGCTCGGAGGGGACGGGCACTGAAGCTTTCTTT.

This clonotype was seen ten or more times. The V call is TRBV7-9, the J call TRBJ1-2; 10 bases align to TRBD1. With 1 base clipped from V and 3 bases from J, the junction kept 5 bases outside the gene matches. Per the germline V gene, CDR1 is SEHNR and CDR2 is FQNEAQ (reference sequence). The CDR3 is made up of 16 amino acids. The CDR3 region has the DNA TGTGCCAGCAGCTTAGTTTCTGGGACAGGGGACTATGGCTACACCTTC. Residues: CASSLVSGTGDYGYTF.